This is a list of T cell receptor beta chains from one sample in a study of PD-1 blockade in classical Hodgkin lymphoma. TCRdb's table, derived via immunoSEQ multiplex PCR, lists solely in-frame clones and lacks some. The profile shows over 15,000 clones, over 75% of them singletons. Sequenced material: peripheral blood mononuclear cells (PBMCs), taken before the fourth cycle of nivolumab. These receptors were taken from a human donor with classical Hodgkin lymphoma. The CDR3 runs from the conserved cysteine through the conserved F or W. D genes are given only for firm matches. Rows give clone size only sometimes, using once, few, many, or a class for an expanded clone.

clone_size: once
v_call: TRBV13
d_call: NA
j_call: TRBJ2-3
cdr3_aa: CASGSTDTQYF
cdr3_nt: TGTGCCAGCGGGAGTACAGATACGCAGTATTTT

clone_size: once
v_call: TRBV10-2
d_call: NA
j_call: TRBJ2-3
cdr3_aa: CASSEQREDTQYF
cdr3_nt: TGCGCCAGCAGTGAGCAGAGGGAAGATACGCAGTATTTT

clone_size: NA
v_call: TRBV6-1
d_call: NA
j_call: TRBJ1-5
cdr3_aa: CASSDGGVQPQHF
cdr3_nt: TGTGCCAGCAGTGACGGAGGGGTGCAGCCCCAGCATTTT

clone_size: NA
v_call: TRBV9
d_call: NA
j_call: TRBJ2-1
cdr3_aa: CASSPQWAGDQQFF
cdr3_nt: TGTGCCAGCAGCCCGCAATGGGCAGGGGACCAACAGTTCTTC

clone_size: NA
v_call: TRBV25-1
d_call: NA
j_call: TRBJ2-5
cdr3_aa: CASSEGARGSQETQYF
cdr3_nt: TGTGCCAGCAGTGAAGGGGCTAGGGGATCCCAAGAGACCCAGTACTTC

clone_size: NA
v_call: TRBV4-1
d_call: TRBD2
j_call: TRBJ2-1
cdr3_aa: CASSQAALAGGDNEQFF
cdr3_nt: TGCGCCAGCAGCCAAGCGGCACTGGCGGGAGGTGACAATGAGCAGTTCTTC

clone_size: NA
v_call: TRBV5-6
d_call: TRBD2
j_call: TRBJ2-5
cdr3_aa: CASSFGSSGQETQYF
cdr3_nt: TGTGCCAGCAGCTTCGGTTCTAGCGGCCAAGAGACCCAGTACTTC

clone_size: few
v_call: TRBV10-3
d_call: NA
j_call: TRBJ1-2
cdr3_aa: CAISSRERDGYTF
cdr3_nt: TGTGCCATCAGTTCCAGGGAAAGGGATGGCTACACCTTC

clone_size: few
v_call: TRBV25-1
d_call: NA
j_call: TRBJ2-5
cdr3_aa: CASSEGGTSQETQYF
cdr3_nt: TGTGCCAGCAGTGAAGGTGGGACATCCCAAGAGACCCAGTACTTC

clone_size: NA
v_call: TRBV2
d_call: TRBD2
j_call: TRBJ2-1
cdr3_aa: CASSGLAGVVVEQFF
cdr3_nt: TGTGCCAGCAGCGGACTAGCGGGAGTAGTAGTTGAGCAGTTCTTC

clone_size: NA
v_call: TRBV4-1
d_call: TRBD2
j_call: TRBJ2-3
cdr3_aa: CASSHPVKRGIADTQYF
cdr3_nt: TGCGCCAGCAGCCATCCTGTTAAGCGGGGGATTGCAGATACGCAGTATTTT

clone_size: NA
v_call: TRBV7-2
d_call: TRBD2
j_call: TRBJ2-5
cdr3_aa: CASSLARLAGRVETQYF
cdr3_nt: TGTGCCAGCAGCTTAGCTCGGCTAGCGGGACGCGTGGAGACCCAGTACTTC

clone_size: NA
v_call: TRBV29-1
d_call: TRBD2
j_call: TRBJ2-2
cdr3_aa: CSVPGLAGGLPGELFF
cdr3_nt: TGCAGCGTGCCGGGACTAGCGGGGGGGCTTCCCGGGGAGCTGTTTTTT

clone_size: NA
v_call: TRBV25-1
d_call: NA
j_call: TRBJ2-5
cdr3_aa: CASSGAPNHELEETQYF
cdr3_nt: TGTGCCAGCAGTGGGGCCCCTAACCATGAGCTTGAAGAGACCCAGTACTTC

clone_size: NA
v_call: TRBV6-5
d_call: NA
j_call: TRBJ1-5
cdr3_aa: CASSGVSNQPQHF
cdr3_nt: TGTGCCAGCAGTGGGGTCTCGAATCAGCCCCAGCATTTT

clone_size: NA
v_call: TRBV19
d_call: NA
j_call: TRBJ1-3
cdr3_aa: CASSHWKASGNTIYF
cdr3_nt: TGTGCCAGTAGTCACTGGAAGGCCTCTGGAAACACCATATATTTT

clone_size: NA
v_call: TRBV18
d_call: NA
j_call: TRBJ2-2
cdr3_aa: CASSPQNTGELFF
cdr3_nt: TGTGCCAGCTCACCACAAAACACCGGGGAGCTGTTTTTT

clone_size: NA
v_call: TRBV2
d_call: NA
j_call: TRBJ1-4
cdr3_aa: CASSSRVELFF
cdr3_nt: TGTGCCAGCAGTTCCAGGGTGGAACTGTTTTTT

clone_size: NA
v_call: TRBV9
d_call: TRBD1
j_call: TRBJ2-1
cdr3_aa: CASSVGLQGANEQFF
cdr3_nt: TGTGCCAGCAGCGTAGGTTTACAGGGGGCGAATGAGCAGTTCTTC

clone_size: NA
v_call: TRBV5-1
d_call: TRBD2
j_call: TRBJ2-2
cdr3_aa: CASSLKWTSGSFVAGELFF
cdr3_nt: TGCGCCAGCAGCTTGAAATGGACTAGCGGGAGTTTTGTAGCCGGGGAGCTGTTTTTT

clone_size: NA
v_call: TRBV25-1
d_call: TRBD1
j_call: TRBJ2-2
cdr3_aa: CASRPGGLSTGELFF
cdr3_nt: TGTGCCAGCAGACCAGGGGGCTTGAGCACCGGGGAGCTGTTTTTT

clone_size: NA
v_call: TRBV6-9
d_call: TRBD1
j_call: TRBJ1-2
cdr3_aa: CASSFSQGVSYGYTF
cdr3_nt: TGTGCCAGCAGTTTTTCCCAGGGGGTTTCCTATGGCTACACCTTC

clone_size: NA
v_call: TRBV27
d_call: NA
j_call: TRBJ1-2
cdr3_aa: CASSLRDTNYGYTF
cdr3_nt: TGTGCCAGCAGTTTACGGGACACTAACTATGGCTACACCTTC

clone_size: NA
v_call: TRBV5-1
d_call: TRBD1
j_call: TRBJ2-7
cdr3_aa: CASSLWTGPSYEQYF
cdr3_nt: TGCGCCAGCAGCTTGTGGACAGGCCCCTCCTACGAGCAGTACTTC

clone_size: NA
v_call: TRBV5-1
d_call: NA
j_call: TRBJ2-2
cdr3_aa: CASSLGGTGELFF
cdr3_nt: TGCGCCAGCAGCTTGGGCGGGACCGGGGAGCTGTTTTTT

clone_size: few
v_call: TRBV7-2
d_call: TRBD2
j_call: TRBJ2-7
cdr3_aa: CASSLGRDYEQYF
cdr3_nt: TGTGCCAGCAGTCTGGGGAGGGACTACGAGCAGTACTTC

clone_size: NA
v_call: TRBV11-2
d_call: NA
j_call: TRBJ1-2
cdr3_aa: CASSPDGNYGYTF
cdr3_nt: TGTGCCAGCAGCCCGGACGGTAACTATGGCTACACCTTC

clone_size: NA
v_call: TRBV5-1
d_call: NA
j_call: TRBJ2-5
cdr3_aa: CASSPRSPPRETQYF
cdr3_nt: TGCGCCAGCAGCCCCAGATCGCCCCCCCGAGAGACCCAGTACTTC

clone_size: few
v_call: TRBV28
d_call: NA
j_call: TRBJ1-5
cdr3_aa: CASSSPTGSGNQPQHF
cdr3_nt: TGTGCCAGCAGTTCCCCTACCGGAAGTGGCAATCAGCCCCAGCATTTT

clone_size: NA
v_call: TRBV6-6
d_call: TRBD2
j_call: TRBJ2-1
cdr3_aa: CASSYGPSGTNNEQFF
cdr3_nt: TGTGCCAGCAGTTACGGACCTAGCGGGACAAACAATGAGCAGTTCTTC

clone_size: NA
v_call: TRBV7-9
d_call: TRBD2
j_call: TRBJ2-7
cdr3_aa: CASSSSGTSGSPYEQYF
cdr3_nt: TGTGCCAGCAGCTCCTCCGGGACTAGCGGGAGTCCCTACGAGCAGTACTTC

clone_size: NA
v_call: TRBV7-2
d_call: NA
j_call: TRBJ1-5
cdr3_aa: CASSSTGTHQPQHF
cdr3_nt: TGTGCCAGCAGCTCCACCGGGACGCATCAGCCCCAGCATTTT

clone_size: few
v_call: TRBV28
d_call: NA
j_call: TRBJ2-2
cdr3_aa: CASIYSFGGRELFF
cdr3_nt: TGTGCCAGCATTTACTCATTCGGGGGCCGGGAGCTGTTTTTT

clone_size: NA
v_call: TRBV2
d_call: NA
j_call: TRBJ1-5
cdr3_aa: CASRGGASGRQPQHF
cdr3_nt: TGTGCCAGCAGGGGTGGGGCCTCGGGGCGTCAGCCCCAGCATTTT

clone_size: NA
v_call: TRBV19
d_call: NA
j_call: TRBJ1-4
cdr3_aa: CASSIGQTGQRNEKLFF
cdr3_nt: TGTGCCAGTAGTATCGGACAGACTGGGCAACGTAATGAAAAACTGTTTTTT

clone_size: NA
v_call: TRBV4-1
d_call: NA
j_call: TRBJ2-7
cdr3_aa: CASSASYEQYF
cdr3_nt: TGCGCCAGCAGTGCCTCCTACGAGCAGTACTTC

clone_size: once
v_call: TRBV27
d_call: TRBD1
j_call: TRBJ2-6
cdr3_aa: CASSLSGTGGNYGANVLTF
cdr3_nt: TGTGCCAGCAGTTTATCCGGGACAGGGGGAAACTATGGGGCCAACGTCCTGACTTTC

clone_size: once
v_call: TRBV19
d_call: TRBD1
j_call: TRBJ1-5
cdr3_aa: CASSYGTGIGQPQHF
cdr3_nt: TGTGCCAGTAGTTATGGGACAGGGATAGGTCAGCCCCAGCATTTT

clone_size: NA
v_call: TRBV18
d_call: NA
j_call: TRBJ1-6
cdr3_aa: CASSPGLVTGSPLHF
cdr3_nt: TGTGCCAGCTCACCCGGTTTGGTAACGGGATCACCCCTCCACTTT

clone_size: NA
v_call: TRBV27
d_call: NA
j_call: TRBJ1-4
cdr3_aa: CASSFVRSGTGNEKLFF
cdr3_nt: TGTGCCAGCAGTTTCGTTAGGTCGGGAACGGGCAATGAAAAACTGTTTTTT

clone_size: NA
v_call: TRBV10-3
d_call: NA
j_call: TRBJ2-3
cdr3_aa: CAISGAGYDTQYF
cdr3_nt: TGTGCCATCAGTGGGGCAGGGTACGATACGCAGTATTTT

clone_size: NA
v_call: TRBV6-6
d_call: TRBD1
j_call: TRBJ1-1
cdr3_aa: CASSTGLGQEAFF
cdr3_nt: TGTGCCAGCTCTACAGGCTTGGGACAGGAAGCTTTCTTT

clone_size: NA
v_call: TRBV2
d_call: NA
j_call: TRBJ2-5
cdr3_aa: CASSVYIQETQYF
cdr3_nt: TGTGCCAGCAGTGTGTATATCCAAGAGACCCAGTACTTC

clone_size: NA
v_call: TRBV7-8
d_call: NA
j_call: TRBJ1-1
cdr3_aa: CASSWGWISGEAFF
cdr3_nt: TGTGCCAGCAGCTGGGGGTGGATTTCTGGAGAAGCTTTCTTT

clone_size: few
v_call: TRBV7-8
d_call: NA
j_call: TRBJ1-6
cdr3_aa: CASSLAGTDNSPLHF
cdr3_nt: TGTGCCAGCAGCTTAGCAGGGACTGATAATTCACCCCTCCACTTT

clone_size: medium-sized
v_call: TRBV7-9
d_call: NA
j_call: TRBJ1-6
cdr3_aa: CASSLDPDNSPLHF
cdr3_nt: TGTGCCAGCAGCTTAGACCCAGACAATTCACCCCTCCACTTT

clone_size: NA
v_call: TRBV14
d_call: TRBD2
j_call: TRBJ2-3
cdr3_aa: CASSHLSSGITDTQYF
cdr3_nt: TGTGCCAGCAGCCACCTGTCTAGCGGGATCACAGATACGCAGTATTTT

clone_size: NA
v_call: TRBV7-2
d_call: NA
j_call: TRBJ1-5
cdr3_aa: CASSPGQHRPQHF
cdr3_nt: TGTGCCAGCAGCCCCGGACAGCATCGACCCCAGCATTTT

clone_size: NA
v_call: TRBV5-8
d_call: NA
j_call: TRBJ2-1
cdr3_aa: CASSLWGGQNNEQFF
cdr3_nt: TGTGCCAGCAGCTTGTGGGGGGGACAGAACAATGAGCAGTTCTTC

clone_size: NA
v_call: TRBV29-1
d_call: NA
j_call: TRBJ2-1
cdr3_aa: CSASRSGNEQFF
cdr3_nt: TGCAGCGCCTCCCGTTCGGGGAATGAGCAGTTCTTC

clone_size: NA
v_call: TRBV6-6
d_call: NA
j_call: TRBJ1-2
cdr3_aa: CASRGTAGYTF
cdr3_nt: TGTGCCAGCAGAGGGACGGCAGGCTACACCTTC

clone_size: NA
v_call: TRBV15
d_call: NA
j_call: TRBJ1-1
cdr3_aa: CATSSWGEGTEAFF
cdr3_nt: TGTGCCACCAGCAGCTGGGGTGAGGGCACTGAAGCTTTCTTT